Listed below are T cell receptor beta chains from one sample, sequenced in a study of CXCR3-negative and CXCR3-positive naive CD8 T cells. TCRdb re-called the 5' RACE reads and catalogs CDR3 proteins one per entry, DNA excluded. The sample totals around 160,000 distinct CDR3 sequences. Sequencing was carried out using naive CXCR3+ CD8+ T cells from blood. The receptors were sampled from a human donor in good health. Some clones in this sample may be carry-over from other donors' samples. Each CDR3 is given with its conserved first and last residue. The order of the fields is V gene, J gene, CDR3 protein.

TRBV7-2	TRBJ2-7	CASSLVFLAGAEQYF
TRBV7-9	TRBJ2-7	CASRPGTGGHEQYF
TRBV3-1	TRBJ2-7	CASSGTGTGEESYEQYF
TRBV4-2	TRBJ2-6	CASSQDPGPTTRISGANVLTF
TRBV28	TRBJ2-5	CASSILAGAPETQYF
TRBV11-2	TRBJ2-7	CASSPGGLEQYF
TRBV11-2	TRBJ2-3	CASSSTRGSTDTQYF
TRBV6-2/TRBV6-3	TRBJ2-5	CASRLTNQETQYF
TRBV30	TRBJ2-1	CAWSTTDYNEQFF
TRBV14	TRBJ1-1	CASSQDSLGTEAFF
TRBV7-3	TRBJ2-1	CASSHGLAGGNEQFF
TRBV6-5	TRBJ2-1	CASGLRGEGSHEQFF
TRBV2	TRBJ2-5	CARQGELSPETQYF
TRBV7-6	TRBJ2-5	CASSSPPTAETQYF
TRBV6-2/TRBV6-3	TRBJ2-7	CASSRLAGESLLAYEQYF
TRBV3-1	TRBJ2-7	CASSQDMGLAGHEQYF
TRBV20-1	TRBJ2-1	CSAFPPTSSNEQFF
TRBV7-2	TRBJ2-2	CASSPMGPTGELFF
TRBV5-1	TRBJ1-3	CASSLEAGQKAIGNTIYF
TRBV10-3	TRBJ2-7	CATQPLLQPTDEQYF
TRBV3-1	TRBJ2-5	CASTERGRGETQYF
TRBV15	TRBJ2-7	CATSGGSPYEQYF
TRBV5-5	TRBJ1-1	CASSLWTESEAFF
TRBV20-1	TRBJ2-3	CSARASNTDTQYF
TRBV19	TRBJ2-7	CASSPGTSGFEQYF
TRBV25-1	TRBJ2-1	CASRPTGVGEQFF
TRBV13	TRBJ2-7	CASSNASGGPPYEQYF
TRBV12-3/TRBV12-4	TRBJ1-2	CASSLPGQGTYGYTF
TRBV3-1	TRBJ2-1	CASSQESGQYNEQFF
TRBV7-2	TRBJ2-7	CASSFGLAGSYEQYF
TRBV6-5	TRBJ2-1	CASSPAFGDNEQLF
TRBV13	TRBJ2-5	CASSRQGTLQETQYF
TRBV27	TRBJ2-7	CASSLTSGRYEQYF
TRBV28	TRBJ2-1	CASSFDLVGVEQFF
TRBV5-4	TRBJ1-3	CASSLGGSSGNTIYF
TRBV7-9	TRBJ2-7	CASSLQVGVPKQYF
TRBV5-6	TRBJ2-1	CASSLPNEQFF
TRBV29-1	TRBJ2-7	CSAQTSTGGAEQYF
TRBV2	TRBJ2-1	CASLTSDGGDEQFF
TRBV6-2/TRBV6-3	TRBJ2-1	CASSGTMRGDYNEQFF
TRBV29-1	TRBJ1-1	CSVEIPSGGFF
TRBV20-1	TRBJ1-1	CSARQGDTEAFF
TRBV28	TRBJ2-3	CASSLPYRAGASGDTQYF
TRBV29-1	TRBJ2-1	CSVEGLAGDNEQFF
TRBV29-1	TRBJ2-5	CSVEGLGLETQYF
TRBV4-3	TRBJ2-3	CASSQEVGPTDTQYF
TRBV15	TRBJ2-1	CATSRSLGGRNEQFF
TRBV29-1	TRBJ1-1	CSATIGGTDTEAFF
TRBV12-3/TRBV12-4	TRBJ2-3	CASTRPRDTQYF
TRBV30	TRBJ2-7	CAWSSKVGGSGEQYF
TRBV7-8	TRBJ2-7	CASSLNGPYEQYF
TRBV11-1	TRBJ2-7	CASSLGAGRSYEQYF
TRBV16	TRBJ2-1	CASSQSYEQFF
TRBV7-9	TRBJ2-3	CASSLGASVEDTQYF
TRBV19	TRBJ2-1	CASSIADFNEQFF
TRBV6-6	TRBJ2-1	CASSYSLAGKPNEQFF
TRBV29-1	TRBJ2-7	CSVAYRRGDPYEQYF
TRBV4-2	TRBJ2-1	CASSQANNEQFF
TRBV19	TRBJ1-4	CASSLGPLEKLFF